This entry lists 22 T cell receptor beta chains sequenced from one sample in a study of cytomegalovirus exposure and HLA in healthy donors. The PCR contained 60 Vbeta and 13 Jbeta primers. Method: immunoSEQ multiplex PCR; TCRdb's copy keeps in-frame clones and lacks some. Its table records approximately 190,000 clones. The source material was PBMCs. The receptors were gathered from a young man in good health and CMV-seronegative.

This rearrangement joins TRBV4-1 to TRBJ2-5; tentatively, D is TRBD2 (7 bases). This CDR3 contains 15 residues. V lost 1 base and J lost 4, with 13 bases in between. Germline V CDR1 and CDR2: MGHRA, YSYEKL. The CDR3 is CASSQGGGAGETQYF. CDR3 in DNA: TGCGCCAGCAGCCAAGGTGGGGGGGCGGGAGAGACCCAGTACTTC.

In nucleotides, the CDR3 is TGCGCCAGCAGCTTGGGAGGCAGCTACAACATTCAGTACTTC. This codes for CASSLGGSYNIQYF. This rearrangement joins TRBV5-1 to TRBJ2-4; no clear D. The V and J ends lost 0 bases and 7 bases respectively, with 11 bases between them. CDR3 length: 14 amino acids. Germline loops: CDR1 SGHRS, CDR2 YFSETQ.

The V call is TRBV9, the J call TRBJ1-2; D not resolved. The germline V gene has CDR1 SGDLS and CDR2 YYNGEE. This CDR3 region has 15 residues. V shed 3 bases and J shed 2 bases, with 14 bases lying between them. CDR3 bases: TGTGCCAGCAGCGACGTCCCTGGGCAGAACTATGGCTACACCTTC. This codes for CASSDVPGQNYGYTF.

The V and J genes are TRBV11-2 and TRBJ1-4; the D gene is possibly TRBD1 (5 bases). This CDR3 region has 17 residues. The V end was cut by 0 bases, the J end by 7 bases, with 18 bases between. The germline V gene has CDR1 SGHAT and CDR2 FQNNGV. The CDR3 bases are TGTGCCAGCAGCTTAGATGGAACTTCGTCGGGGGGTGAAAAACTGTTTTTT. It encodes CASSLDGTSSGGEKLFF.

This chain connects TRBV9 to TRBJ2-3; D may be TRBD1 (6 bases). The CDR3 has 15 amino acids. Trimming left V 1 base short and J 3 bases short, with 12 bases between. Germline assignment: CDR1 SGDLS and CDR2 YYNGEE. CDR3 sequence (DNA): TGTGCCAGCAGCGTAACAGGGTATTTAACAGATACGCAGTATTTT. Translating gives CASSVTGYLTDTQYF. The complete variable domain, with remaining parts taken from reference TRBV9 and TRBJ2-3, reads DSGVTQTPKHLITATGQRVTLRCSPRSGDLSVYWYQQSLDQGLQFLIQYYNGEERAKGNILERFSAQQFPDLHSELNLSSLELGDSALYFCASSVTGYLTDTQYFGPGTRLTVL.

This chain connects TRBV28 to TRBJ1-3; D remains ambiguous. The CDR3 is 11 amino acids. The germline V gene has CDR1 MDHEN and CDR2 SYDVKM. CDR3 DNA: TGTGCTAGCTGGAGGGGAAACACCATATATTTT. Translated: CASWRGNTIYF.

This chain connects TRBV5-6 to TRBJ2-7, with 8 bases identical to TRBD2. The CDR3 extends over 17 amino acids. CDR1 is SGHDT, CDR2 YYEEEE, per germline. V shed 0 bases, J shed 3 bases, and the junction held 11 bases outside the gene matches. CDR3 sequence (DNA): TGTGCCAGCAGCTTGGGAGGATTGGGAGCGGGAGTCTACGAGCAGTACTTC. Translation gives CASSLGGLGAGVYEQYF.

The V gene is TRBV10-1, the J gene TRBJ2-1, with 15 bases fitting TRBD2. The CDR3 runs 16 residues. Germline-derived CDR1 and CDR2 are WNHNN and SYGVQD (reference sequence). The J segment lost 9 bases and the V segment lost 5 bases, leaving 8 bases of the junction unmatched. In DNA form, the CDR3 reads TGCGCCAGCAGTCGGGGACTAGCGGGGGGCCAGAGTGAGCAGTTCTTC. It codes for CASSRGLAGGQSEQFF.

The chain links TRBV10-3 to TRBJ2-1; the match to TRBD2 covers 7 bases. The CDR3 is 17 residues long. V dropped 0 bases and J dropped 9; count of bases not matched to a gene: 14. CDR1 and CDR2 from the germline V gene are ENHRY and SYGVKD. This chain's CDR3 is CAISESQGWRGTVEQFF. DNA for the CDR3: TGTGCCATCAGTGAGTCTCAGGGCTGGCGGGGGACGGTTGAGCAGTTCTTC.

The rearrangement joins TRBV6-5 to TRBJ1-6; 12 bases line up with TRBD1. Germline-derived CDR1 and CDR2 are MNHEY and SVGAGI. V shed 8 bases, J shed 5 bases, and the junction held 4 bases outside the gene matches. The CDR3 has 15 residues. CDR3 region: CASGDRGQDNSPLHF. CDR3 nucleotide sequence: TGTGCCAGCGGGGACAGGGGGCAGGATAATTCACCCCTCCACTTT.

This chain joins TRBV5-4 and TRBJ2-5, with D perhaps TRBD1 (5 bases). The V gene lost 4 bases and the J gene lost 2 bases, with 12 bases spanning the gap. The CDR3 loop spans 14 amino acids. In germline, CDR1 is SGHNT, CDR2 YYREEE (reference sequence). The CDR3 DNA sequence: TGTGCCAGCAGCCCCCTCGACAGACAAGAGACCCAGTACTTC. This sequence encodes CASSPLDRQETQYF. Using reference TRBV5-4 and TRBJ2-5 for the parts outside the CDR3, the full variable domain is ETGVTQSPTHLIKTRGQQVTLRCSSQSGHNTVSWYQQALGQGPQFIFQYYREEENGRGNFPPRFSGLQFPNYSSELNVNALELDDSALYLCASSPLDRQETQYFGPGTRLLVL.

The chain recombines TRBV5-8 with TRBJ2-5; perhaps TRBD2 as D (5 bases). Judging by the DNA end, TRBJ2-7 fits better; the J call may be wrong. The CDR3 length is 16 residues. CDR1 SGHTS and CDR2 YDEGEE come from the germline V gene. The CDR3 DNA reads as TGTGCCAGCAGCGCAAATCGCCGGGATATCGCCTACGAGCAGTACTTC. This translates into CASSANRRDIAYEQYF.

The rearrangement uses TRBV2 and TRBJ2-2; TRBD2 matches 15 bases. CDR1 and CDR2 (germline): SNHLY, FYNNEI. This CDR3 spans 19 amino acids. The junction had 14 bases not matched to a gene; V was cut back by 5 bases and J by 7 bases. The CDR3, as DNA: TGTGCCAGCAGTATTTCCTTTGGACTAGCGGGAGGGCCGGTCGGGGAGCTGTTTTTT. Protein sequence: CASSISFGLAGGPVGELFF.

This chain connects TRBV5-4 to TRBJ2-3; 7 positions agree with TRBD1. The germline CDR1 and CDR2 sequences are SGHNT and YYREEE (reference sequence). V was pared by 4 bases and J by 0 bases, with 5 bases of the junction left unmatched. The CDR3 is 15 residues long. The CDR3, as DNA: TGTGCCAGCAGCCCTGCCAGGGGGAGCACAGATACGCAGTATTTT. It encodes CASSPARGSTDTQYF.

The V and J genes are TRBV5-6 and TRBJ2-1; no reliable D call. With 0 bases removed from V and 9 bases from J, the gap between germline ends came to 7 bases. Germline assignment: CDR1 SGHDT and CDR2 YYEEEE. The CDR3 runs to 12 residues. In nucleotides, the CDR3 is TGTGCCAGCAGCTTGGCCCTCCTTGAGCAGTTCTTC. Its protein product is CASSLALLEQFF.

Turning to this clone: The identical CDR3 is also encoded by other nucleotide sequences in the sample. The genes are TRBV7-2 and TRBJ2-7, with D perhaps TRBD2 (5 bases). The CDR3 is 13 residues long. The ends were cut back, 4 bases at V and 4 bases at J, with 11 bases in the middle. Germline V CDR1 and CDR2: SGHTA, FQGNSA. The CDR3 protein is CASSSRRAYEQYF. The CDR3 region has the DNA TGTGCCAGCAGCTCAAGGCGGGCTTACGAGCAGTACTTC.

This chain links TRBV25-1 with TRBJ1-2, with 9 positions matching TRBD1. Germline V gene sequence: CDR1 MGHDK, CDR2 SYGVNS. The CDR3 sequence is 13 residues long. V lost 8 bases and J lost 8; bases outside the gene matches: 9. In DNA, the CDR3 is TGTGCCAGCGGCCAGGACAGGGGCAGGGGCTACACCTTC. Its translation: CASGQDRGRGYTF.

The chain uses TRBV27 and TRBJ2-3, with 9 bases identical to TRBD2. The CDR3 runs to 18 residues. Germline trimming cut 2 bases from V and 0 bases from J; bases unmatched to any gene: 9. Germline V lookup: CDR1 MNHEY, CDR2 SMNVEV (reference sequence). In DNA form, the CDR3 reads TGTGCCAGCAGTTTAAGCCTAGCGGGACGTACTAGCACAGATACGCAGTATTTT. This codes for CASSLSLAGRTSTDTQYF.

The chain couples TRBV5-1 to TRBJ2-5; 8 bases agree with TRBD2. The DNA end favors TRBJ2-7, so the J call may be wrong. The germline V gene encodes CDR1 SGHRS and CDR2 YFSETQ. The CDR3 length is 18 residues. The CDR3 spells CASSPRTRTGGPVYEQYF. CDR3 DNA sequence: TGCGCCAGCAGCCCCCGCACGAGGACGGGAGGGCCGGTCTACGAGCAGTACTTC.

The J gene is TRBJ2-1, the V gene TRBV13, with 9 bases matching TRBD2. In germline, CDR1 is PRHDT, CDR2 FYEKMQ (reference sequence). The CDR3 loop spans 15 amino acids. Trimming took 5 bases from V and 7 from J; bases not matched to a gene: 9. In nucleotides, the CDR3 is TGTGCCAGCAGCATTAGCGGGAGCTACTTAAATGAGCAGTTCTTC. Translation gives CASSISGSYLNEQFF.

The chain has TRBV11-2 and TRBJ2-3, with 11 positions matching TRBD2. The CDR3 runs 15 residues. Germline CDR1 reads SGHAT; CDR2 reads FQNNGV. V shed 6 bases, J shed 3 bases, and the junction held 5 bases outside the gene matches. CDR3 sequence (DNA): TGTGCCAGCAGAACCGGGACTAGCGGAACAGATACGCAGTATTTT. Amino acids: CASRTGTSGTDTQYF.

The chain has TRBV15 and TRBJ2-5; 9 bases line up with TRBD2. The junction had 9 bases not matched to a gene; V was cut back by 0 bases and J by 4 bases. This CDR3 has 17 amino acids. Germline loops: CDR1 LNHNV, CDR2 YYDKDF (reference sequence). In DNA, the CDR3 is TGTGCCACCAGCAGAGATATGGCGGGGGGGAGCGTAGAGACCCAGTACTTC. It is translated as CATSRDMAGGSVETQYF.